This TCR beta chain was observed in a study of T cell repertoires in cytomegalovirus infection. Background on the study: Carrying CMV and the relevant HLA type showed in public TCR beta signatures.

TCRdb re-analysed the reads in MiXCR, keeping a single row per CDR3 protein. The sample yields 310,000 or so distinct CDR3 sequences, 20% to 25% seen once. Looked up from germline, CDR1 is MDHEN and CDR2 is SYDVKM. The length of the CDR3 is 14 residues. The ends were cut back, 6 bases at V and 7 bases at J, with 19 bases in the middle. On this clonotype: The antigen is unknown.

The chain has TRBV28 and TRBJ2-7; D might be TRBD1 (5 bases). Sample: cultured PBMCs, taken from culture after CMV antigen stimulation. The receptor was isolated from a human donor in good health (CMV status not recorded). Some clones in this sample may be carry-over from other donors' samples. The CDR3 reads CASRRGGRVEEQYF. In nucleotides, the CDR3 is TGTGCCAGCAGACGCGGCGGCAGGGTAGAAGAGCAGTACTTC.